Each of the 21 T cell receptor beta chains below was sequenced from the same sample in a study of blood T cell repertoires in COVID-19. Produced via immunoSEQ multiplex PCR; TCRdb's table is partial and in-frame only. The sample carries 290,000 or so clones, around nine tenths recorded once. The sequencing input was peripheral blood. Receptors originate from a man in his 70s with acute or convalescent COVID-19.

CDR3 protein: CASRPGQGLSRNSPLHF. In DNA, the CDR3 is TGTGCCAGCAGACCTGGACAGGGGCTATCTCGGAATTCACCCCTCCACTTT. The V and J genes are TRBV28 and TRBJ1-6, with 9 bases fitting TRBD1. In germline, CDR1 is MDHEN, CDR2 SYDVKM. The CDR3 consists of 17 residues. V trimming: 6 bases; J trimming: 7 bases; junction bases outside the gene matches: 13.

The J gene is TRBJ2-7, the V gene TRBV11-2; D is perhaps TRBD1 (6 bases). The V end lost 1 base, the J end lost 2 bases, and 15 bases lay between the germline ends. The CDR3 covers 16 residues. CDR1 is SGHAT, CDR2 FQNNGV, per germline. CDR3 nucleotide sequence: TGTGCCAGCAGCTTAGCGTATGGGACAACGACCTACGAGCAGTACTTC. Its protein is CASSLAYGTTTYEQYF. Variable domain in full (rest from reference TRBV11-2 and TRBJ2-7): EAGVAQSPRYKIIEKRQSVAFWCNPISGHATLYWYQQILGQGPKLLIQFQNNGVVDDSQLPKDRFSAERLKGVDSTLKIQPAKLEDSAVYLCASSLAYGTTTYEQYFGPGTRLTVT.

CDR3 protein: CASSPSQGYEQYF. The CDR3 DNA reads TGTGCCAGCTCACCGTCACAGGGCTACGAGCAGTACTTC. V is TRBV18 and J is TRBJ2-7; perhaps TRBD1 as D (6 bases). Trimming left V 3 bases short and J 3 bases short, with 9 bases between. This CDR3 region has 13 residues. Germline assignment: CDR1 KGHSH and CDR2 LQKENI. Complete variable domain (other parts from reference TRBV18 and TRBJ2-7): NAGVMQNPRHLVRRRGQEARLRCSPMKGHSHVYWYRQLPEEGLKFMVYLQKENIIDESGMPKERFSAEFPKEGPSILRIQQVVRGDSAAYFCASSPSQGYEQYFGPGTRLTVT.

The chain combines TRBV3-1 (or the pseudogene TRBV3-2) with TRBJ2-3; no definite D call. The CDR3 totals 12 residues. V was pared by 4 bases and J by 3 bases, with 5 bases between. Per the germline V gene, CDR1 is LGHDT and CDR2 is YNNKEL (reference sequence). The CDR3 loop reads CASSLVTDTQYF. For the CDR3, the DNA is TGTGCCAGCAGCCTCGTTACAGATACGCAGTATTTT.

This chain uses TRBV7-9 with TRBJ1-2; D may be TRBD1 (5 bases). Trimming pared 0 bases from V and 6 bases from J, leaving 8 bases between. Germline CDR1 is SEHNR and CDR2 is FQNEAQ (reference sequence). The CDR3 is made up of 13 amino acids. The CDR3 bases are TGTGCCAGCAGCTTAGCAGGGGCTCATGGCTACACCTTC. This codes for CASSLAGAHGYTF. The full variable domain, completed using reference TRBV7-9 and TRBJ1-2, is DTGVSQNPRHKITKRGQNVTFRCDPISEHNRLYWYRQTLGQGPEFLTYFQNEAQLEKSRLLSDRFSAERPKGSFSTLEIQRTEQGDSAMYLCASSLAGAHGYTFGSGTRLTVV.

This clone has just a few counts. Here the CDR3 reads CASSPFWTGQRDEKLFF. The CDR3, as DNA: TGTGCCAGCAGTCCATTTTGGACAGGGCAGCGAGATGAAAAACTGTTTTTT. The rearrangement joins TRBV6-6 to TRBJ1-4; TRBD1 agrees at 8 bases. Germline V CDR1 and CDR2: MNHNY, SVGAGI (reference sequence). The CDR3 totals 17 residues. Trimming took 5 bases from V and 6 from J; bases not matched to a gene: 14.

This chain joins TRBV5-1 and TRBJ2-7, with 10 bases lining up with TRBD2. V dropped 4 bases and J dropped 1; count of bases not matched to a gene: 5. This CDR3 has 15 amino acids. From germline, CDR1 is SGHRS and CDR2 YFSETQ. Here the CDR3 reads CASSPSGGSSYEQYF. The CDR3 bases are TGCGCCAGCAGCCCTAGCGGGGGTTCGTCCTACGAGCAGTACTTC.

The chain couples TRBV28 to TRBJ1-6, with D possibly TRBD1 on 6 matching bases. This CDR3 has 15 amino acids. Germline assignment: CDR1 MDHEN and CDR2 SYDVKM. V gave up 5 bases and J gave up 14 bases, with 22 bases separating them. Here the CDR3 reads CASSPMGWDKWALHF. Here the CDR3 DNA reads TGTGCCAGCAGTCCCATGGGCTGGGACAAGTGGGCCCTCCACTTT. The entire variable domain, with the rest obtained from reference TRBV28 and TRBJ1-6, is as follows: DVKVTQSSRYLVKRTGEKVFLECVQDMDHENMFWYRQDPGLGLRLIYFSYDVKMKEKGDIPEGYSVSREKKERFSLILESASTNQTSMYLCASSPMGWDKWALHFGNGTRLTVT.

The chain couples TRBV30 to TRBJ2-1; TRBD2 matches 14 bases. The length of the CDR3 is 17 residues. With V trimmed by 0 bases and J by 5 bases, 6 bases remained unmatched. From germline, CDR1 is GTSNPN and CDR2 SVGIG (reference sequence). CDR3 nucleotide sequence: TGTGCCTGGAGTGTACTAGGACTAGCGGGGGGTCACAATGAGCAGTTCTTC. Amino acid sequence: CAWSVLGLAGGHNEQFF.

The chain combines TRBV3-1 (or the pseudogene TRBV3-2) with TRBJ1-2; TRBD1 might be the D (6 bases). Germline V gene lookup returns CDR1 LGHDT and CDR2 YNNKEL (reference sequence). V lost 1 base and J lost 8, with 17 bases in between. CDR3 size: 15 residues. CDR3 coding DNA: TGTGCCAGCAGCCAAGGCTCCGGACAGTTGTGGGGCTACACCTTC. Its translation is CASSQGSGQLWGYTF.

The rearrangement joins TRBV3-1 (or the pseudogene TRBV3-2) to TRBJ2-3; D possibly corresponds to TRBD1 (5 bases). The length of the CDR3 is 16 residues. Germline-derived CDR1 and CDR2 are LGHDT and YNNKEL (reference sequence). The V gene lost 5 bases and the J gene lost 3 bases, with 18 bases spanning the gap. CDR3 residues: CASSFQGGGPTDTQYF. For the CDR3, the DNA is TGTGCCAGCAGCTTCCAGGGTGGTGGTCCAACAGATACGCAGTATTTT.

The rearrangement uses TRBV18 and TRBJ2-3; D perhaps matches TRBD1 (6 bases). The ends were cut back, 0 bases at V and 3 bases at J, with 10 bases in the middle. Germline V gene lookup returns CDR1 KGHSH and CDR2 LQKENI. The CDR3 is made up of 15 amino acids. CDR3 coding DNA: TGTGCCAGCTCACCACCTGGACAGAAGACAGATACGCAGTATTTT. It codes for CASSPPGQKTDTQYF. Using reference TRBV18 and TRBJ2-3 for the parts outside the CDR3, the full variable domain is NAGVMQNPRHLVRRRGQEARLRCSPMKGHSHVYWYRQLPEEGLKFMVYLQKENIIDESGMPKERFSAEFPKEGPSILRIQQVVRGDSAAYFCASSPPGQKTDTQYFGPGTRLTVL.

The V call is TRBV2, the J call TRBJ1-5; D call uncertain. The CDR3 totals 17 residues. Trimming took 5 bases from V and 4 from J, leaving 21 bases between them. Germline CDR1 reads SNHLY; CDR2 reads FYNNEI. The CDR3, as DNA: TGTGCCAGCAGTCACTTATCCGCTCGGGAGTCGAATCAGCCCCAGCATTTT. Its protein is CASSHLSARESNQPQHF. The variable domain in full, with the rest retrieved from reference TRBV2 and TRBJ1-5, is EPEVTQTPSHQVTQMGQEVILRCVPISNHLYFYWYRQILGQKVEFLVSFYNNEISEKSEIFDDQFSVERPDGSNFTLKIRSTKLEDSAMYFCASSHLSARESNQPQHFGDGTRLSIL.

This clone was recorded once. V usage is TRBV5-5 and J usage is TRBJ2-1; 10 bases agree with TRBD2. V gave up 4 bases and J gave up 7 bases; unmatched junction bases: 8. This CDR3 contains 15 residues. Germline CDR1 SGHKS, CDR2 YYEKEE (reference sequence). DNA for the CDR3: TGTGCCAGCAGCGGAAGCGGGGGGGCCTGGAATGAGCAGTTCTTC. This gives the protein CASSGSGGAWNEQFF.

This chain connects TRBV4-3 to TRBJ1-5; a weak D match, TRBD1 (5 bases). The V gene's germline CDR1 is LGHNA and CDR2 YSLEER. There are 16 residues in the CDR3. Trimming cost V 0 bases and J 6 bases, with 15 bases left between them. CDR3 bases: TGCGCCAGCAGCCAAGATACCGGCCAGGGTACTCAGCCCCAGCATTTT. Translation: CASSQDTGQGTQPQHF.

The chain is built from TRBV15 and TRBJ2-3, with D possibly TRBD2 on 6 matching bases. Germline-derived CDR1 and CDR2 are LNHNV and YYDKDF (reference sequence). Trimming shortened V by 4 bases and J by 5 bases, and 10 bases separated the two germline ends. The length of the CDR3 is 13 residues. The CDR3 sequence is CATSTRLGDTQYF. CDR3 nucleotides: TGTGCCACCAGCACACGACTAGGAGATACGCAGTATTTT.

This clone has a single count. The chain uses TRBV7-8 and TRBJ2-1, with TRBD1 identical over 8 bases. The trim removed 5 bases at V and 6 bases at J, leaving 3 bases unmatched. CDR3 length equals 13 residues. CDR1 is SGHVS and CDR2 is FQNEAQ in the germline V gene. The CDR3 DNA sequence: TGTGCCAGCAGCACGGACAGGGTCAATGAGCAGTTCTTC. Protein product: CASSTDRVNEQFF.

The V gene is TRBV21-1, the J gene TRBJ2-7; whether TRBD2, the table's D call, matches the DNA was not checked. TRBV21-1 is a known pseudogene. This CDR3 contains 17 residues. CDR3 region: CASSKAEQASGRLEQYF. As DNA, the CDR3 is TGTGCCAGCAGCAAAGCAGAACAGGCTAGCGGGAGGCTCGAGCAGTACTTC.

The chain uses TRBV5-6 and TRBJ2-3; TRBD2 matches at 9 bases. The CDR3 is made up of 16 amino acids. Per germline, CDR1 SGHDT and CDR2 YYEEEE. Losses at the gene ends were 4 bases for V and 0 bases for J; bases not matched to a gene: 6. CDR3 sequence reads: CASSGSGGRSTDTQYF. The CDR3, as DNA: TGTGCCAGCAGCGGAAGCGGGGGGAGGAGCACAGATACGCAGTATTTT. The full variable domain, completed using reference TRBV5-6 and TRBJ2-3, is DAGVTQSPTHLIKTRGQQVTLRCSPKSGHDTVSWYQQALGQGPQFIFQYYEEEERQRGNFPDRFSGHQFPNYSSELNVNALLLGDSALYLCASSGSGGRSTDTQYFGPGTRLTVL.

The CDR3 DNA is TGCGCCAGCAGCTTGGAAACTGCTAGCACAGATACGCAGTATTTT. Encoded protein: CASSLETASTDTQYF. This chain joins TRBV5-1 and TRBJ2-3; D not resolved. This CDR3 spans 15 amino acids. Per the germline V gene, CDR1 is SGHRS and CDR2 is YFSETQ. V was clipped by 0 bases and J by 0 bases, with 8 bases between them. The entire variable domain, with the rest obtained from reference TRBV5-1 and TRBJ2-3, is as follows: KAGVTQTPRYLIKTRGQQVTLSCSPISGHRSVSWYQQTPGQGLQFLFEYFSETQRNKGNFPGRFSGRQFSNSRSEMNVSTLELGDSALYLCASSLETASTDTQYFGPGTRLTVL.

For the CDR3, the DNA is TGCGCCAGCAGCTTGGAGGGGGTCGGTCAGCCCCAGCATTTT. This encodes CASSLEGVGQPQHF. The rearrangement links TRBV5-1 to TRBJ1-5, with D possibly TRBD1 on 6 matching bases. Trimming cost V 0 bases and J 6 bases, with 10 bases left between them. This CDR3 region has 14 residues. Germline CDR1 is SGHRS and CDR2 is YFSETQ.